This TCR beta chain was sequenced during a study of Ad26.COV2.S vaccination and SARS-CoV-2 variants. As for the study in general: Dosing was one shot or two shots 56 days apart.

Study conclusions and caveats: Spike-specific CD8+ and CD4+ T cell responses reportedly showed substantial breadth after vaccination. Similar non-spike TCR breadth was observed in recipients of vaccine and of placebo.

This clone appeared many times. Its target is not known. Sequencing was performed with immunoSEQ multiplex PCR; in TCRdb, only in-frame clones are kept and a portion is missing. The sample includes hundreds of thousands of clones, approximately 89% of them seen just once. Germline V gene sequence: CDR1 SGHNT, CDR2 YYREEE (reference sequence). The V segment lost 7 bases and the J segment 1 base; nucleotides outside the gene matches: 1. The CDR3 loop spans 13 amino acids. The treatment denotes: roughly 19 received Ad26.COV2.S at low or high dose, single or two shots; several received placebo; per-sample allocation not given. The samples date from day 63 after the first vaccine or placebo injection. An 18-55-year-old adult in Boston served as donor.

This material consisted of peripheral blood, taken in a trial of Ad26.COV2.S vaccine versus placebo. The V gene is TRBV5-4, the J gene TRBJ1-3, with 8 bases lining up with TRBD1. The TCR originated in a person aged 18-60 years who received the Ad26.COV2.S COVID-19 vaccine or a placebo. Written as DNA, the CDR3 is TGTGCCAGCCGGACAGGGTCTGGAAACACCATATATTTT. Protein product: CASRTGSGNTIYF.